The rows below give T cell receptor beta chains drawn from one sample of a study of CD8 T cells in ankylosing spondylitis. TCRdb used MiXCR to reprocess the 5' RACE reads, holding one entry per CDR3 protein. Of about 250,000 distinct CDR3 sequences listed, 8% to 9% are singletons. Material: blood, either unsorted or a sorted T cell fraction (not recorded which). These receptor sequences come from a female donor with ankylosing spondylitis or in good health (not recorded which). Each CDR3 is given with its conserved first and last residue. D genes are given only for firm matches. A row's size may be missing; if present it is once, few, many or a size class.

d_call clone_size j_call v_call cdr3_nt cdr3_aa
TRBD1 many TRBJ2-1 TRBV5-1 TGCGCCAGCAGCCGGGACGGACAGGGTGGGGATGAGCAGTTCTTC CASSRDGQGGDEQFF
. . TRBJ1-3 TRBV7-2 TGTGCCAGCAGACAGACTACAAGCTCTGGAAACACCATATATTTT CASRQTTSSGNTIYF
TRBD1 . TRBJ1-1 TRBV20-1 TGCAGTGCCTCAAGACAGGGGGGTTACGTTGGGAACACTGAAGCTTTCTTT CSASRQGGYVGNTEAFF
TRBD2 many TRBJ2-1 TRBV24-1 TGTGCCACCAGTGATGCACTAGCGGGAGTCGGCAATGAGCAGTTCTTC CATSDALAGVGNEQFF
TRBD1 many TRBJ2-7 TRBV12-3/TRBV12-4 TGTGCCAGCAGTACCCGAAGGGGGCCCACCGTCTACGAGCAGTACTTC CASSTRRGPTVYEQYF
TRBD2 many TRBJ2-2 TRBV28 TGTGCCAGCAGATACTCCGGACTAGCGGGTCTTACCGGGGAGCTGTTTTTT CASRYSGLAGLTGELFF
. many TRBJ2-5 TRBV7-8 TGTGCCAGCAGCTCAGACAGGTCCTTTAAAGAGACCCAGTACTTC CASSSDRSFKETQYF
. many TRBJ2-7 TRBV5-1 TGCGCCAGCAGCTTGACATCAGGCGAGCAGTACTTC CASSLTSGEQYF
. many TRBJ2-1 TRBV6-1 TGTGCCAGCACCCCCATGCGGGCTACTCCAGGAAATGAGCAGTTCTTC CASTPMRATPGNEQFF
. many TRBJ1-1 TRBV5-6 TGTGCCAGCAGCTTGGGACGTGAAGCTTTCTTT CASSLGREAFF
. many TRBJ2-1 TRBV6-2/TRBV6-3 TGTGCCAGCAGTCAGACAAGAGGGTCCTACAATGAGCAGTTCTTC CASSQTRGSYNEQFF